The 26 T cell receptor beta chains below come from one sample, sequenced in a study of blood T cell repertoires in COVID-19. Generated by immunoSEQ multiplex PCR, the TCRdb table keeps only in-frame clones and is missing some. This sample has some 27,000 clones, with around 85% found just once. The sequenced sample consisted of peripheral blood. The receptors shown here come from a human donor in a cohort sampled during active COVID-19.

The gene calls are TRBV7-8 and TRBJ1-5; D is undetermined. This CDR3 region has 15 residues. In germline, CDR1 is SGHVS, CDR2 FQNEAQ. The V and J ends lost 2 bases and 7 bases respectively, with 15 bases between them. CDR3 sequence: CASSLFLGLGQPQHF. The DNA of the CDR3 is TGTGCCAGCAGCTTATTCTTAGGTCTCGGGCAGCCCCAGCATTTT.

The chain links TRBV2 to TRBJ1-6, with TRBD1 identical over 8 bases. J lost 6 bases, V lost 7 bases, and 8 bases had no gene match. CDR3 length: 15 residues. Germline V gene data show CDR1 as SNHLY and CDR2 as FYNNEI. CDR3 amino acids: CASIGQGASNSPLHF. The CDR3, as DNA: TGTGCCAGCATTGGTCAGGGGGCTAGTAATTCACCCCTCCACTTT.

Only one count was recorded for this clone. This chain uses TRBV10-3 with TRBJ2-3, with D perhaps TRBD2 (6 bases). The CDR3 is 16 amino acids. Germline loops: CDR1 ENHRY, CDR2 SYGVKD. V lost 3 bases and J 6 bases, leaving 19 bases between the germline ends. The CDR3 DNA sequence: TGTGCCATCAGTGAATTTGTCGGGAGAGGGGTCGATACGCAGTATTTT. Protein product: CAISEFVGRGVDTQYF.

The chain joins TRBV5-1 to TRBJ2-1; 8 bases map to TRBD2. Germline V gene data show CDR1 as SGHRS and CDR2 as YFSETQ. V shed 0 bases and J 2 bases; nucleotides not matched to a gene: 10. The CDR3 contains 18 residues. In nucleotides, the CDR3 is TGCGCCAGCAGCTTGGTGGTCGTGGGCGGGGGGCCCTACAATGAGCAGTTCTTC. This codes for CASSLVVVGGGPYNEQFF.

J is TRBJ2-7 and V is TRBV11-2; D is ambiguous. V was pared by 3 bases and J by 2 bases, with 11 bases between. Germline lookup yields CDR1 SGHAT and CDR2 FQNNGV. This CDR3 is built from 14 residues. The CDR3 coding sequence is TGTGCCAGCAGCTTGCAGACAATGGCCTACGAGCAGTACTTC. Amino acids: CASSLQTMAYEQYF.

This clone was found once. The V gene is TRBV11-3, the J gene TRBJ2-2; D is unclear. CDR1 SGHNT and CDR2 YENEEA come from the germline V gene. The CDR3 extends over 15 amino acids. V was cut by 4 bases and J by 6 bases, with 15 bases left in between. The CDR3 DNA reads TGTGCCAGCAGCTCAGCTCCGCTGGAGTCCGGGGAGCTGTTTTTT. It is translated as CASSSAPLESGELFF.

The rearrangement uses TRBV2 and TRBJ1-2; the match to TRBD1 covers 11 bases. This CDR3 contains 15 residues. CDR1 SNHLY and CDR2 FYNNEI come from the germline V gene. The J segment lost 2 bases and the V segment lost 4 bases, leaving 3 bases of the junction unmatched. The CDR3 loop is CASSARDRGNYGYTF. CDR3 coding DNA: TGTGCCAGCAGTGCACGGGACAGGGGGAACTATGGCTACACCTTC.

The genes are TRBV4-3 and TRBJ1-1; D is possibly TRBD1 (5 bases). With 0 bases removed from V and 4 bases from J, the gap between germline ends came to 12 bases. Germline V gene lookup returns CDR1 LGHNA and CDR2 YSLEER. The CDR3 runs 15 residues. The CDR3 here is CASSQDRGGATEAFF. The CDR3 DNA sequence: TGCGCCAGCAGCCAAGATAGGGGAGGGGCCACTGAAGCTTTCTTT.

The CDR3 sequence: CASNRQGLEETQYF. For the CDR3, the DNA is TGCGCCAGCAACCGACAGGGGTTGGAAGAGACCCAGTACTTC. The chain carries TRBV5-1 and TRBJ2-5; TRBD1 matches at 8 bases. The CDR3 has 14 residues. Germline V gene lookup returns CDR1 SGHRS and CDR2 YFSETQ. The V segment lost 6 bases and the J segment 3 bases; nucleotides outside the gene matches: 7.

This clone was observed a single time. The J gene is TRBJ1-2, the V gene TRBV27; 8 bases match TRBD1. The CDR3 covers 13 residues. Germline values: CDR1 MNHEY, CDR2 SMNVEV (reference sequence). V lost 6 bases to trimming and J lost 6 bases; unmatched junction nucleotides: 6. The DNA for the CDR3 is TGTGCCAGCAGGAAACAGGGGGTACATGGCTACACCTTC. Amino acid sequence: CASRKQGVHGYTF.

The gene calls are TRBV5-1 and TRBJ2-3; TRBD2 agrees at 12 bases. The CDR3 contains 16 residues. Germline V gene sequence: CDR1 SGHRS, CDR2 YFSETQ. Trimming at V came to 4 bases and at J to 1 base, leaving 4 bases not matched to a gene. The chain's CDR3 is CASSARTSGGTDTQYF. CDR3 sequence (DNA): TGCGCCAGCAGCGCACGGACTAGCGGGGGCACAGATACGCAGTATTTT.

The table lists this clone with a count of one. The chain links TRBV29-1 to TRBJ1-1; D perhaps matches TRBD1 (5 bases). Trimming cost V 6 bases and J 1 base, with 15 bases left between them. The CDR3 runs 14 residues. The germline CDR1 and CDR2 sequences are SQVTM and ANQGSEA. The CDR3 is CSVGSGSRNTEAFF. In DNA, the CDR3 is TGCAGCGTGGGGTCAGGGTCCAGGAACACTGAAGCTTTCTTT. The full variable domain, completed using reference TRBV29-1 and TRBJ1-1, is SAVISQKPSRDICQRGTSLTIQCQVDSQVTMMFWYRQQPGQSLTLIATANQGSEATYESGFVIDKFPISRPNLTFSTLTVSNMSPEDSSIYLCSVGSGSRNTEAFFGQGTRLTVV.

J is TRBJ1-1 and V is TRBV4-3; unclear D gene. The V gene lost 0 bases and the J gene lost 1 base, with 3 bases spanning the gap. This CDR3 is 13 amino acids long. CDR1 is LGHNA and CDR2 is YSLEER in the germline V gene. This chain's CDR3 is CASSQDRNTEAFF. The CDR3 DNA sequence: TGCGCCAGCAGCCAAGACAGGAACACTGAAGCTTTCTTT.

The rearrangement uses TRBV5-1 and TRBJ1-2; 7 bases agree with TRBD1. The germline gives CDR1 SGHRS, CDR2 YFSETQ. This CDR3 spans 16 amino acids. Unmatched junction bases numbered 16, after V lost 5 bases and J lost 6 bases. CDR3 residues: CASSFSTGERPDGYTF. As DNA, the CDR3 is TGCGCCAGCAGTTTTAGTACAGGGGAGAGGCCGGATGGCTACACCTTC. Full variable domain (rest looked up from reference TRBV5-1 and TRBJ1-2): KAGVTQTPRYLIKTRGQQVTLSCSPISGHRSVSWYQQTPGQGLQFLFEYFSETQRNKGNFPGRFSGRQFSNSRSEMNVSTLELGDSALYLCASSFSTGERPDGYTFGSGTRLTVV.

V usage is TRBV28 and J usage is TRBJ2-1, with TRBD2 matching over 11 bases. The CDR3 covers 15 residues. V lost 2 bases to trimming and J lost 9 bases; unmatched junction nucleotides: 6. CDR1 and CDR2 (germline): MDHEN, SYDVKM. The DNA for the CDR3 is TGTGCCAGCAGTTTAGTAGCGGGAGGGCAGATTGAGCAGTTCTTC. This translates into CASSLVAGGQIEQFF.

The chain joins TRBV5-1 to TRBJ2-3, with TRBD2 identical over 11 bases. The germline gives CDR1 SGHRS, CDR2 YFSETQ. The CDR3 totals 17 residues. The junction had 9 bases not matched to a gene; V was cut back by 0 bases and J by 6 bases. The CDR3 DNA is TGCGCCAGCAGCTTGGGGAATAGCGGGGGGGCCATGGATACGCAGTATTTT. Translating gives CASSLGNSGGAMDTQYF. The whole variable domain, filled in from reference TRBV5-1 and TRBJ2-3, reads KAGVTQTPRYLIKTRGQQVTLSCSPISGHRSVSWYQQTPGQGLQFLFEYFSETQRNKGNFPGRFSGRQFSNSRSEMNVSTLELGDSALYLCASSLGNSGGAMDTQYFGPGTRLTVL.

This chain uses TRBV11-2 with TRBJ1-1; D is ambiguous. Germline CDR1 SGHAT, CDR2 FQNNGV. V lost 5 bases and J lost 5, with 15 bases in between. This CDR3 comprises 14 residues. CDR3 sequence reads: CASSQLSGETEAFF. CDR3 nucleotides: TGTGCCAGCAGCCAATTGAGTGGGGAGACTGAAGCTTTCTTT.

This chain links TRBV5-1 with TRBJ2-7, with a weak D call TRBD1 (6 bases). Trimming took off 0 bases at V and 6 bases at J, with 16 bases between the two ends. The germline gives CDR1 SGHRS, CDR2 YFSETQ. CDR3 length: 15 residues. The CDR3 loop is CASSLAPGQGSEQYF. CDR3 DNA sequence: TGCGCCAGCAGCTTGGCCCCAGGGCAGGGGTCCGAGCAGTACTTC.

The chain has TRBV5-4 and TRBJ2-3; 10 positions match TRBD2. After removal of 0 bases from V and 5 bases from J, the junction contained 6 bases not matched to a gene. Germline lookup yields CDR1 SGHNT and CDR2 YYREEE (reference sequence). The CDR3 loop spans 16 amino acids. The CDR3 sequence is CASSLGLAGVGDTQYF. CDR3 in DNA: TGTGCCAGCAGCTTGGGGCTAGCGGGAGTGGGAGATACGCAGTATTTT.

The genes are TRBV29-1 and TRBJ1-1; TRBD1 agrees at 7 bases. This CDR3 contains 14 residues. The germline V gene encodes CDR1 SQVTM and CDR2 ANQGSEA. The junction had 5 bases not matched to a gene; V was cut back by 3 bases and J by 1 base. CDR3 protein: CSVDRGRWNTEAFF. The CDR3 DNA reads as TGCAGCGTTGATAGGGGGCGATGGAACACTGAAGCTTTCTTT.

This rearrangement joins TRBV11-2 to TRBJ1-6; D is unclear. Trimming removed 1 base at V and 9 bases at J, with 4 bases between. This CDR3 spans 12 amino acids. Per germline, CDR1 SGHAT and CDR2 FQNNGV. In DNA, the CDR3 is TGTGCCAGCAGCTTAGCCGGTTCACCCCTCCACTTT. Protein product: CASSLAGSPLHF.

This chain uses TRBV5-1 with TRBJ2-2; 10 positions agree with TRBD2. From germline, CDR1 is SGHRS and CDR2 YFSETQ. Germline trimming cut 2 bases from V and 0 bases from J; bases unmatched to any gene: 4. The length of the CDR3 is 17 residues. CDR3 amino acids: CASSFASGSSNTGELFF. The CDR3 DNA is TGCGCCAGCAGCTTCGCTAGCGGGAGTTCGAACACCGGGGAGCTGTTTTTT.

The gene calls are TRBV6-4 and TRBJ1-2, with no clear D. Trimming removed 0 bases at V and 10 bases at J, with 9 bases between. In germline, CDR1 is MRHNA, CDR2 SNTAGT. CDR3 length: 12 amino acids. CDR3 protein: CASSDSSRDYTF. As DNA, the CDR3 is TGTGCCAGCAGTGACTCTAGTCGGGACTACACCTTC.

In nucleotides, the CDR3 is TGCAGCGTTGGGGGGCCCCGAAACACCGGGGAGCTGTTTTTT. It is translated as CSVGGPRNTGELFF. The V and J genes are TRBV29-1 and TRBJ2-2; D is possibly TRBD1 (6 bases). V lost 4 bases and J lost 2, with 11 bases in between. The CDR3 covers 14 residues. Germline V gives CDR1 SQVTM, CDR2 ANQGSEA.

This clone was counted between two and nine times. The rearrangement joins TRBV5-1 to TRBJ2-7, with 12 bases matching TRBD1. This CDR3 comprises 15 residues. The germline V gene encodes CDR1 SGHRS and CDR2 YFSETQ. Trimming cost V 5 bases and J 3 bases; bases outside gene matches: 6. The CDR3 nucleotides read TGCGCCAGCAGACCGGGGACAGGGGGCTTCTACGAGCAGTACTTC. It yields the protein CASRPGTGGFYEQYF.

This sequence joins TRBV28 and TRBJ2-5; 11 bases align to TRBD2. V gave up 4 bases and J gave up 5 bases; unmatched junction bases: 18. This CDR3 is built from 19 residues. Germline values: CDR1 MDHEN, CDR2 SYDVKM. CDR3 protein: CASSSSLGGRLAGQETQYF. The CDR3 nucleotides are TGTGCCAGCAGTTCATCTCTTGGGGGGCGACTAGCGGGACAGGAGACCCAGTACTTC.